A single sample is the source of the 2 T cell receptor beta chains below, sequenced in a study of blood T cell repertoires in COVID-19. Clones were sequenced by immunoSEQ multiplex PCR, and TCRdb holds only the in-frame ones, with some missing. The sample yields approximately 190,000 clones, around 80% seen once. Sample: peripheral blood. The receptor set was obtained from a human donor in a cohort sampled during active COVID-19.

The chain recombines TRBV9 with TRBJ1-3; D is possibly TRBD1 (6 bases). Germline V gives CDR1 SGDLS, CDR2 YYNGEE. The germline V and J ends were trimmed by 4 bases and 4 bases, with 12 bases remaining between them. The CDR3 sequence is 14 residues long. The CDR3 here is CASSQTGWGNTIYF. CDR3 nucleotide sequence: TGTGCCAGCAGCCAAACAGGGTGGGGAAACACCATATATTTT.

The chain couples TRBV5-1 to TRBJ1-3; D not certain. This CDR3 is built from 15 residues. The germline V gene has CDR1 SGHRS and CDR2 YFSETQ. The germline V and J ends were trimmed by 4 bases and 6 bases, with 17 bases remaining between them. Here the CDR3 DNA reads TGCGCCAGCAGCCCCCTCGGACTAGCCGAAAACACCATATATTTT. This codes for CASSPLGLAENTIYF.